The sequence of this T cell receptor (beta chain) was determined in a study of T cell clones after liver transplantation. Study at large: Samples came from ITN030ST, which attempted immunosuppression withdrawal within 2 years of liver transplantation. Study conclusions and caveats: In 5 of 8 subjects, circulating graft-donor-reactive CD4 TCRbeta sequences fell significantly after transplant.

About this clone itself: Its target is unknown.

CDR1 is SGHTA, CDR2 FQGTGA, per germline. J gave up 8 bases and V 4 bases, and 10 bases lay outside the gene matches. CDR3 size: 15 residues. The protocol was immunoSEQ multiplex PCR, while the TCRdb copy is restricted to in-frame clones and leaves out a portion. The data hold about 120,000 clones, with about nine tenths observed a single time. Specimen: CD4+ T cells from blood, collected 12 months after liver transplant. The chain combines TRBV7-3 with TRBJ2-1, with 8 bases aligning to TRBD2. This receptor was taken from a human patient who received a liver transplant. Some T cells may have originated in the graft donor. The CDR3 DNA sequence: TGTGCCAGCAGCTCCGGGAGGGGAGTAGGGGATGAGCAGTTCTTC. Protein: CASSSGRGVGDEQFF.